This entry lists 30 T cell receptor beta chains sequenced from one sample in a study of cytomegalovirus exposure and HLA in healthy donors. PCR amplification relied on 60 Vbeta primers (plus 13 Jbeta primers). Sequencing used immunoSEQ multiplex PCR; TCRdb keeps in-frame clones, though not all of them. This sample has around 200,000 clones; nearly 80% occur once, and the top ten carry 1.5% to 2%. The sequenced material came from PBMCs. The receptors stem from a male donor in good health and CMV-seronegative.

This clone has only one observation. The CDR3 loop reads CASSYGDRGDCGYTF. CDR3 sequence (DNA): TGTGCCAGCAGTTATGGGGACAGGGGCGACTGTGGCTACACCTTC. The chain combines TRBV6-5 with TRBJ1-2; TRBD1 matches at 10 bases. CDR3 length equals 15 residues. J was trimmed by 7 bases and V by 3 bases; bases with no gene match: 8. Germline CDR1 is MNHEY and CDR2 is SVGAGI.

The chain joins TRBV18 to TRBJ1-2; 10 bases are shared with TRBD1. J gave up 7 bases and V 3 bases, and 8 bases lay outside the gene matches. Per the germline V gene, CDR1 is KGHSH and CDR2 is LQKENI. This CDR3 has 15 amino acids. The CDR3 reads CASSPFDRGLTGYTF. CDR3 DNA: TGTGCCAGCTCACCCTTCGACAGGGGGCTAACTGGCTACACCTTC.

The chain uses TRBV30 and TRBJ1-3; no definite D call. Germline CDR1 and CDR2: GTSNPN and SVGIG (reference sequence). The CDR3 consists of 13 residues. The V end was cut by 2 bases, the J end by 0 bases, with 5 bases between. This CDR3 reads CAWSQFSGNTIYF. CDR3 DNA sequence: TGTGCCTGGAGTCAGTTCTCTGGAAACACCATATATTTT. Full variable domain (remainder filled in from reference TRBV30 and TRBJ1-3): SQTIHQWPATLVQPVGSPLSLECTVEGTSNPNLYWYRQAAGRGLQLLFYSVGIGQISSEVPQNLSASRPQDRQFILSSKKLLLSDSGFYLCAWSQFSGNTIYFGEGSWLTVV.

This clone was picked up a small number of times. The chain uses TRBV9 and TRBJ2-1, with TRBD1 as a possible D gene (5 bases). The CDR3 spans 15 residues. Germline loops: CDR1 SGDLS, CDR2 YYNGEE. The V end was cut by 2 bases, the J end by 5 bases, with 14 bases between. In nucleotides, the CDR3 is TGTGCCAGCAGCGTGGAAGGGGCGCTGGACAATGAGCAGTTCTTC. Its translation is CASSVEGALDNEQFF.

The chain employs TRBV18 and TRBJ2-2, with TRBD2 matching over 12 bases. Germline V gene data show CDR1 as KGHSH and CDR2 as LQKENI. V was pared by 3 bases and J by 5 bases, with 10 bases of the junction left unmatched. This CDR3 comprises 18 residues. As DNA, the CDR3 is TGTGCCAGCTCACCGCGCGGACTAGCGGGAACCGGAACCGGGGAGCTGTTTTTT. Translation: CASSPRGLAGTGTGELFF.

The chain is built from TRBV5-4 and TRBJ1-5; 8 nucleotides agree with TRBD1. Germline V gene data show CDR1 as SGHNT and CDR2 as YYREEE (reference sequence). CDR3 length: 14 residues. V shed 4 bases, J shed 5 bases, and the junction held 5 bases outside the gene matches. CDR3 nucleotides: TGTGCCAGCAGCCCAGGGGGCCTTGATCAGCCCCAGCATTTT. Translation gives CASSPGGLDQPQHF. The full variable domain, with the rest looked up from reference TRBV5-4 and TRBJ1-5, is ETGVTQSPTHLIKTRGQQVTLRCSSQSGHNTVSWYQQALGQGPQFIFQYYREEENGRGNFPPRFSGLQFPNYSSELNVNALELDDSALYLCASSPGGLDQPQHFGDGTRLSIL.

This chain connects TRBV5-1 to TRBJ2-1, with TRBD1 matching 7 bases. The CDR3 sequence is 17 residues long. The V gene end was trimmed by 0 bases and the J gene end by 0 bases; junction bases not matched to a gene: 6. CDR1 and CDR2 (germline): SGHRS, YFSETQ. The CDR3 region is CASSLESGQSSYNEQFF. Here the CDR3 DNA reads TGCGCCAGCAGCTTGGAGTCGGGACAGAGCTCCTACAATGAGCAGTTCTTC.

This rearrangement joins TRBV29-1 to TRBJ1-5; 9 nucleotides agree with TRBD1. The germline V gene has CDR1 SQVTM and CDR2 ANQGSEA. Trimming took 7 bases from V and 1 from J; bases not matched to a gene: 2. The CDR3 consists of 13 residues. DNA for the CDR3: TGCAGCGCGGGGACAGGGAGCAATCAGCCCCAGCATTTT. Its protein is CSAGTGSNQPQHF.

This clone turned up a few times. The rearrangement links TRBV7-2 to TRBJ2-3; 16 bases map to TRBD2. Unmatched junction bases numbered 3, after V lost 4 bases and J lost 8 bases. The germline V gene has CDR1 SGHTA and CDR2 FQGNSA. This CDR3 is 15 amino acids long. The CDR3 reads CASSSGLAGGGTQYF. CDR3 sequence (DNA): TGTGCCAGCAGCTCGGGACTAGCGGGAGGGGGTACGCAGTATTTT.

The rearrangement uses TRBV19 and TRBJ1-1, with TRBD1 as a possible D gene (6 bases). CDR1 LNHDA and CDR2 SQIVND come from the germline V gene (reference sequence). Trimming took 1 base from V and 6 from J, leaving 9 bases between them. This CDR3 is built from 13 residues. The CDR3 reads CASSIAQGPEAFF. In DNA form, the CDR3 reads TGTGCCAGTAGTATAGCACAGGGACCTGAAGCTTTCTTT.

This rearrangement joins TRBV7-8 to TRBJ2-3, with 12 bases identical to TRBD2. This CDR3 comprises 18 residues. V lost 5 bases to trimming and J lost 4 bases; unmatched junction nucleotides: 13. Germline V gives CDR1 SGHVS, CDR2 FQNEAQ. Here the CDR3 DNA reads TGTGCCAGCAGCCCCGAACTAGCGGGGGGTACAGTGTCAGATACGCAGTATTTT. It is translated as CASSPELAGGTVSDTQYF.

The V and J genes are TRBV6-4 and TRBJ1-1, with 9 bases identical to TRBD1. With 6 bases clipped from V and 5 bases from J, the junction kept 10 bases outside the gene matches. CDR3 length: 15 amino acids. The germline CDR1 and CDR2 sequences are MRHNA and SNTAGT. The CDR3 sequence: CASRPTGGRGTEAFF. In DNA, the CDR3 is TGTGCCAGCAGGCCCACAGGGGGCAGGGGAACTGAAGCTTTCTTT.

The chain couples TRBV14 to TRBJ2-7, with D perhaps TRBD2 (6 bases). The germline V gene has CDR1 SGHDN and CDR2 FVKESK. The V end was cut by 4 bases, the J end by 0 bases, with 16 bases between. The CDR3 runs to 16 residues. In nucleotides, the CDR3 is TGTGCCAGCAGCCGAGACGAGACTAGTCCCTCCTACGAGCAGTACTTC. It translates to CASSRDETSPSYEQYF.

The rearrangement links TRBV15 to TRBJ2-2, with 9 positions matching TRBD1. The CDR3 runs 16 residues. The germline V gene has CDR1 LNHNV and CDR2 YYDKDF (reference sequence). J lost 5 bases, V lost 2 bases, and 6 bases had no gene match. The chain's CDR3 is CATSRTDRGGTGELFF. The CDR3 DNA follows: TGTGCCACCAGCAGAACGGACAGGGGAGGAACCGGGGAGCTGTTTTTT.

J is TRBJ2-5 and V is TRBV27; tentatively, D is TRBD1 (5 bases). CDR1 is MNHEY and CDR2 is SMNVEV in the germline V gene (reference sequence). Trimming left V 7 bases short and J 5 bases short, with 8 bases between. The CDR3 consists of 11 residues. CDR3 sequence (DNA): TGTGCCAGCAAGGGGTTGGAGACCCAGTACTTC. Translating gives CASKGLETQYF.

The V call is TRBV5-1, the J call TRBJ2-3; D call uncertain. Germline V gene lookup returns CDR1 SGHRS and CDR2 YFSETQ. V lost 2 bases and J lost 5, with 6 bases in between. The CDR3 is made up of 12 amino acids. For the CDR3, the DNA is TGCGCCAGCAGCTTAAGCCAAGATACGCAGTATTTT. Protein product: CASSLSQDTQYF.

The chain carries TRBV23-1 and TRBJ1-2; a possible D gene is TRBD1 (5 bases). TRBV23-1 is recorded as an ORF, its role being uncertain. Trimming shortened V by 8 bases and J by 6 bases, and 19 bases separated the two germline ends. The CDR3 is 14 residues long. The CDR3 region is CASGSGRGTDGYTF. The CDR3 nucleotides are TGCGCCAGCGGTTCGGGTAGGGGCACTGATGGCTACACCTTC.

This clone was detected only a few times. V usage is TRBV27 and J usage is TRBJ2-3; 9 bases fit TRBD1. From germline, CDR1 is MNHEY and CDR2 SMNVEV (reference sequence). The CDR3 is 15 amino acids. Unmatched junction bases numbered 5, after V lost 6 bases and J lost 1 base. The CDR3 coding sequence is TGTGCCAGCAGCAGCCGGGACAGGGGCACAGATACGCAGTATTTT. Translation: CASSSRDRGTDTQYF.

The rearrangement uses TRBV28 and TRBJ2-7; TRBD1 might be the D (5 bases). CDR1 and CDR2 from the germline V gene are MDHEN and SYDVKM. The CDR3 covers 14 residues. Deletions cut 2 bases from V and 3 bases from J, with 11 bases between. As DNA, the CDR3 is TGTGCCAGCAGTTTAAGGGTGGGGCTCTACGAGCAGTACTTC. It codes for CASSLRVGLYEQYF. Based on the CDR3 plus reference TRBV28 and TRBJ2-7, the full variable domain is DVKVTQSSRYLVKRTGEKVFLECVQDMDHENMFWYRQDPGLGLRLIYFSYDVKMKEKGDIPEGYSVSREKKERFSLILESASTNQTSMYLCASSLRVGLYEQYFGPGTRLTVT.

The gene calls are TRBV19 and TRBJ2-3; TRBD1 aligns across 9 bases. This CDR3 is 15 amino acids long. CDR1 and CDR2 (germline): LNHDA, SQIVND (reference sequence). With V trimmed by 7 bases and J by 2 bases, 7 bases remained unmatched. CDR3 in amino acids: CASTPGQGFTDTQYF. In nucleotides, the CDR3 is TGTGCCAGTACCCCGGGACAGGGTTTCACAGATACGCAGTATTTT.

This clone was found once. The chain links TRBV5-1 to TRBJ2-1; possibly TRBD2 for D (5 bases). Trimming took off 4 bases at V and 0 bases at J, with 11 bases between the two ends. The germline gives CDR1 SGHRS, CDR2 YFSETQ. The CDR3 loop spans 15 amino acids. The CDR3 sequence is CASSQDWSSYNEQFF. DNA of the CDR3: TGCGCCAGCAGCCAGGACTGGAGCTCCTACAATGAGCAGTTCTTC.

This clone was picked up one time. The junction departs from germline at one end; a sequencing error may be responsible. The rearrangement links TRBV10-1 to TRBJ2-1; 7 bases are a match to TRBD1. CDR1 WNHNN and CDR2 SYGVQD come from the germline V gene (reference sequence). The CDR3 sequence is 12 residues long. The CDR3, as DNA: TGCGCCAGCAGTGTCCCGGGAAGGGGGCACGTCTTC. It translates to CASSVPGRGHVF.

This clone was observed a handful of times. The rearrangement links TRBV29-1 to TRBJ1-1, with a tentative D call TRBD1 (5 bases). Per germline, CDR1 SQVTM and CDR2 ANQGSEA. This CDR3 spans 17 amino acids. Trimming removed 0 bases at V and 1 base at J, with 18 bases between. The CDR3 region has the DNA TGCAGCGTTGAAGAAGACGGACGACACGGGGGGAACACTGAAGCTTTCTTT. Residues: CSVEEDGRHGGNTEAFF.

This clone was seen once. The rearrangement uses TRBV7-8 and TRBJ2-3; weak D call: TRBD1 (5 bases). This CDR3 has 14 amino acids. The germline CDR1 and CDR2 sequences are SGHVS and FQNEAQ. V lost 3 bases and J lost 2, with 9 bases in between. CDR3 residues: CASSFTGPTDTQYF. CDR3 coding DNA: TGTGCCAGCAGCTTCACAGGACCCACAGATACGCAGTATTTT.

The V and J genes are TRBV28 and TRBJ1-4, with D maybe TRBD1 (5 bases). The CDR3 spans 15 residues. The V gene lost 5 bases and the J gene lost 1 base, with 11 bases spanning the gap. CDR1 is MDHEN and CDR2 is SYDVKM in the germline V gene. The CDR3 region is CASSPPGVTNEKLFF. CDR3 sequence (DNA): TGTGCCAGCAGTCCTCCGGGGGTAACTAATGAAAAACTGTTTTTT.

This sequence joins TRBV5-1 and TRBJ2-7; 7 nucleotides match TRBD1. V was clipped by 4 bases and J by 1 base; unmatched bases: 8. Germline CDR1 and CDR2: SGHRS and YFSETQ. There are 15 residues in the CDR3. This CDR3 is CASSVTGLSSYEQYF. In DNA form, the CDR3 reads TGCGCCAGCAGCGTGACAGGGTTATCTTCCTACGAGCAGTACTTC. The entire variable domain, with the rest obtained from reference TRBV5-1 and TRBJ2-7, is as follows: KAGVTQTPRYLIKTRGQQVTLSCSPISGHRSVSWYQQTPGQGLQFLFEYFSETQRNKGNFPGRFSGRQFSNSRSEMNVSTLELGDSALYLCASSVTGLSSYEQYFGPGTRLTVT.

V gene TRBV4-1 combines with J gene TRBJ2-7; 10 positions match TRBD2. Germline assignment: CDR1 MGHRA and CDR2 YSYEKL. V gave up 3 bases and J gave up 3 bases; unmatched junction bases: 8. The CDR3 extends over 16 amino acids. In DNA, the CDR3 is TGCGCCAGCAGCCATGTACTAGCGGGGCTCAACTACGAGCAGTACTTC. Amino acids: CASSHVLAGLNYEQYF.

This clone appeared once. The chain combines TRBV2 with TRBJ1-1; 10 bases are shared with TRBD1. Germline V gives CDR1 SNHLY, CDR2 FYNNEI. V lost 6 bases and J lost 7; bases outside the gene matches: 8. The CDR3 covers 14 residues. CDR3 in amino acids: CASRGLGTGVEAFF. DNA of the CDR3: TGTGCCAGCAGGGGGCTCGGGACAGGGGTTGAAGCTTTCTTT.

The rearrangement links TRBV7-2 to TRBJ1-4, with TRBD1 as a possible D gene (5 bases). This CDR3 has 13 residues. CDR1 is SGHTA, CDR2 FQGNSA, per germline. Trimming took 3 bases from V and 5 from J, leaving 7 bases between them. CDR3 DNA sequence: TGTGCCAGCAGCTTCGGGGGGAATGAAAAACTGTTTTTT. This gives the protein CASSFGGNEKLFF. Filled out from reference TRBV7-2 and TRBJ1-4, the complete variable domain reads GAGVSQSPSNKVTEKGKDVELRCDPISGHTALYWYRQSLGQGLEFLIYFQGNSAPDKSGLPSDRFSAERTGGSVSTLTIQRTQQEDSAVYLCASSFGGNEKLFFGSGTQLSVL.

This sequence joins TRBV2 and TRBJ1-5, with 7 bases that match TRBD1. J was trimmed by 5 bases and V by 5 bases; bases with no gene match: 3. This CDR3 region has 13 residues. The germline V gene encodes CDR1 SNHLY and CDR2 FYNNEI. The CDR3 reads CASSQGQYQPQHF. In DNA, the CDR3 is TGTGCCAGCAGTCAGGGACAGTATCAGCCCCAGCATTTT.